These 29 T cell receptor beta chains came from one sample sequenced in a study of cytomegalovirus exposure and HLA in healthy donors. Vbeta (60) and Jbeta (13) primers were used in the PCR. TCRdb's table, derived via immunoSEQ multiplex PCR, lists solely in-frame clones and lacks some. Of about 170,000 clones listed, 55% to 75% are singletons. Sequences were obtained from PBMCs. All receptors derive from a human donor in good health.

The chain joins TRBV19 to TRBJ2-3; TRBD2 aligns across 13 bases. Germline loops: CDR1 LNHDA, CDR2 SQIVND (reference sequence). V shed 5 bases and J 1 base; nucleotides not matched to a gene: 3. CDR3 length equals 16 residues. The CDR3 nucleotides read TGTGCCAGTAGTTTCGGACTAGCGGGGGGCACAGATACGCAGTATTTT. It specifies CASSFGLAGGTDTQYF.

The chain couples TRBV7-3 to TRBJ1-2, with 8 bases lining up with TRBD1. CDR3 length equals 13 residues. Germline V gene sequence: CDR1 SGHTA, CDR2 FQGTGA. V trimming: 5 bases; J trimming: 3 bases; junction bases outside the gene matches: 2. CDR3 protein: CASSLQGDYGYTF. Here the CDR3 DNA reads TGTGCCAGCAGCCTACAGGGGGACTATGGCTACACCTTC.

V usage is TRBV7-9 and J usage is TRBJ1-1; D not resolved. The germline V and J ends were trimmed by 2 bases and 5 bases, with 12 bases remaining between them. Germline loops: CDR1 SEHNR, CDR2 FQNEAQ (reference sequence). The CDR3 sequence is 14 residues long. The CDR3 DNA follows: TGTGCCAGCAGCTTACTTCAAACGGGGACTGAAGCTTTCTTT. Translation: CASSLLQTGTEAFF.

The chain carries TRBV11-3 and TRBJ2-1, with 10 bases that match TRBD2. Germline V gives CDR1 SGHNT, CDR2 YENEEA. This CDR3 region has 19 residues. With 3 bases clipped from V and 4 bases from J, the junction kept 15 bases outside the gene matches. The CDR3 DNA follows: TGTGCCAGCAGCTTGGGGGTAGCGGGGGGCTGGGCAACATACAATGAGCAGTTCTTC. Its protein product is CASSLGVAGGWATYNEQFF.

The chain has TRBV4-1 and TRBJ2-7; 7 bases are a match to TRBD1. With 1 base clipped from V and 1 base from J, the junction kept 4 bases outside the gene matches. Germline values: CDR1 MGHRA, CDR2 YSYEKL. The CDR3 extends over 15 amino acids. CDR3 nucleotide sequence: TGCGCCAGCAGCCAAGGACAGGGCGTTTCCTACGAGCAGTACTTC. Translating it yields CASSQGQGVSYEQYF.

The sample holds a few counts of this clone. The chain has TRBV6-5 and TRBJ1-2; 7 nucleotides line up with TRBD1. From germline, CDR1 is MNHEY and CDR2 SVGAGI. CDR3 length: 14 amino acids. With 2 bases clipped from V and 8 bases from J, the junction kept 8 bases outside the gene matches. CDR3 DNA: TGTGCCAGCAGTTACGGGACAGCCTTGGAAGGCTACACCTTC. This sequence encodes CASSYGTALEGYTF.

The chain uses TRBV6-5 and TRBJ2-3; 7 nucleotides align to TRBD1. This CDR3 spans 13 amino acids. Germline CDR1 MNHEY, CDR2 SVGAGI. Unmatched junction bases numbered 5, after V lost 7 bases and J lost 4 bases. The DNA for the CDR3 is TGTGCCAGCATGAGGGGGCGCGCAGATACGCAGTATTTT. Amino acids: CASMRGRADTQYF.

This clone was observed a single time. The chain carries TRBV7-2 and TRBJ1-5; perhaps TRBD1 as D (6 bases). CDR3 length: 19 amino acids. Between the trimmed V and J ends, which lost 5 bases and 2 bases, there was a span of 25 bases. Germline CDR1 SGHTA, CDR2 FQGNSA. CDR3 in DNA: TGTGCCAGCAGCCCCAAAGTATTGGGGGCTGCTTGGGGCAATCAGCCCCAGCATTTT. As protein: CASSPKVLGAAWGNQPQHF.

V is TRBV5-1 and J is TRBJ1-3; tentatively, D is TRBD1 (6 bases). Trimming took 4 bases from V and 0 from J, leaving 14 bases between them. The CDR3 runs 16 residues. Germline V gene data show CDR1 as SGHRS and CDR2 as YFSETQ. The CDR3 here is CASSRTGQNSGNTIYF. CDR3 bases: TGCGCCAGCAGCCGGACCGGACAGAACTCTGGAAACACCATATATTTT.

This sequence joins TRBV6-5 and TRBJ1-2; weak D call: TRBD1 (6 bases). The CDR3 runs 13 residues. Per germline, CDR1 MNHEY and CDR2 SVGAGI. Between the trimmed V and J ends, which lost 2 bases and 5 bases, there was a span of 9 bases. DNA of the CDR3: TGTGCCAGCAGTTACAAGGGGGAGTATGGCTACACCTTC. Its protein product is CASSYKGEYGYTF.

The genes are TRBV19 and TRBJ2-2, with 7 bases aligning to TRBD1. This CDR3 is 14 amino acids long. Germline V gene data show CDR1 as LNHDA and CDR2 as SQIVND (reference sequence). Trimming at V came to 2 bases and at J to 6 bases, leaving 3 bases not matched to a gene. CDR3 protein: CASSIQGDAGELFF. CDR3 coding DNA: TGTGCCAGTAGTATACAGGGGGACGCCGGGGAGCTGTTTTTT.

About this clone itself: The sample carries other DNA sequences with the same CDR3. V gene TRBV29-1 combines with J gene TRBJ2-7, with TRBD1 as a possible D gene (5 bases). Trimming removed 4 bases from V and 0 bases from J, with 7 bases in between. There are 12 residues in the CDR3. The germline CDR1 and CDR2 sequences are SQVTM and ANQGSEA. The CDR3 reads CSVGRVSYEQYF. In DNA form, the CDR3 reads TGCAGCGTTGGCAGGGTCTCCTACGAGCAGTACTTC.

The CDR3 spells CASSAPGQGSPYEQYF. For the CDR3, the DNA is TGTGCCAGCAGTGCCCCGGGACAGGGGTCCCCCTACGAGCAGTACTTC. The chain combines TRBV28 with TRBJ2-7, with 10 bases identical to TRBD1. The V gene's germline CDR1 is MDHEN and CDR2 SYDVKM. This CDR3 contains 16 residues. J lost 2 bases, V lost 5 bases, and 9 bases had no gene match.

In nucleotides, the CDR3 is TGTGCCAGCAGCGTAGAGGGGGCTTCTAATGAAAAACTGTTTTTT. It encodes CASSVEGASNEKLFF. V is TRBV9 and J is TRBJ1-4; TRBD1 aligns across 7 bases. The CDR3 loop spans 15 amino acids. CDR1 SGDLS and CDR2 YYNGEE come from the germline V gene. V lost 0 bases to trimming and J lost 3 bases; unmatched junction nucleotides: 2.

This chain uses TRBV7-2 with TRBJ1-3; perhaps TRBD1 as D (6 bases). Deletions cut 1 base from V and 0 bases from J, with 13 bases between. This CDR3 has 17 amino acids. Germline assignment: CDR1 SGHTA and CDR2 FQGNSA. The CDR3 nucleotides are TGTGCCAGCAGCTTAGAAGCAGGGGCATACTCTGGAAACACCATATATTTT. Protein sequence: CASSLEAGAYSGNTIYF.

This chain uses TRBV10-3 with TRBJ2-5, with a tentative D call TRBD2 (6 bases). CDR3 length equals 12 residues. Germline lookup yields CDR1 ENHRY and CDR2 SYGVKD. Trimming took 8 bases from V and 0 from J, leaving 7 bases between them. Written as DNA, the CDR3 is TGTGCCATCGGGGGGAACCAAGAGACCCAGTACTTC. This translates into CAIGGNQETQYF.

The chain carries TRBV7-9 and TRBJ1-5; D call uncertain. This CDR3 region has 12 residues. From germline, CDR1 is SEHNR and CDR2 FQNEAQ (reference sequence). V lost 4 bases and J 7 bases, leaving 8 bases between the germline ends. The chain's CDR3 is CASSSQEQPQHF. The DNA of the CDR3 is TGTGCCAGCAGCTCGCAAGAGCAGCCCCAGCATTTT.

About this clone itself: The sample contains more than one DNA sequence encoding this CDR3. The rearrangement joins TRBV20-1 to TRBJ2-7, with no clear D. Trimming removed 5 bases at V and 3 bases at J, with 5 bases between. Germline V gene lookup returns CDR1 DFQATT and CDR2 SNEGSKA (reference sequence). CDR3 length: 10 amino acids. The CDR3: CSAQNYEQYF. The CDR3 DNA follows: TGCAGTGCTCAAAACTACGAGCAGTACTTC.

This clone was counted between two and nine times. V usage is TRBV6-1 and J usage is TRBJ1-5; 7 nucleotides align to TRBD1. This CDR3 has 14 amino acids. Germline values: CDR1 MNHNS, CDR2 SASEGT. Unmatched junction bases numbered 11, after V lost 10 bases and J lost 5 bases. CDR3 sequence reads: CATLRDRADQPQHF. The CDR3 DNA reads TGTGCCACCTTACGGGACAGAGCTGATCAGCCCCAGCATTTT.

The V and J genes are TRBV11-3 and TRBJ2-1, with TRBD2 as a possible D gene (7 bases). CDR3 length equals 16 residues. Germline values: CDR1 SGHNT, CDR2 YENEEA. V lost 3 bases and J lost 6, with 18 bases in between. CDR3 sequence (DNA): TGTGCCAGCAGCTTTTTAGGGGGGGCCGAGAGCAATGAGCAGTTCTTC. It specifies CASSFLGGAESNEQFF.

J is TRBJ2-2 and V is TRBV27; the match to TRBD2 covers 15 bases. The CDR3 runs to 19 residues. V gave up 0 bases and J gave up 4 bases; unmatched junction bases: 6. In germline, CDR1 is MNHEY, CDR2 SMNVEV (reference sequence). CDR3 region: CASSLSGLAGGPSTGELFF. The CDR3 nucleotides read TGTGCCAGCAGTTTATCCGGACTAGCGGGGGGGCCTAGCACCGGGGAGCTGTTTTTT.

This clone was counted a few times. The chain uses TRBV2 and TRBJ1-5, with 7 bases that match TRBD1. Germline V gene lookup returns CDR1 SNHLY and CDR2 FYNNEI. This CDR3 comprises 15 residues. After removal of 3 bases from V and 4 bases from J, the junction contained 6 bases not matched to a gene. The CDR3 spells CASSERTGENQPQHF. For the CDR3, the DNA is TGTGCCAGCAGTGAGAGGACAGGAGAGAATCAGCCCCAGCATTTT.

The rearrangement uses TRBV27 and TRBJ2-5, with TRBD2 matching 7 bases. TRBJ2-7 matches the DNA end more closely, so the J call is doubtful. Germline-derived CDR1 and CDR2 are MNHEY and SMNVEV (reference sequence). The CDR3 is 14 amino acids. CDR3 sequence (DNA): TGTGCCAGCAGCCGAGGCGGGGGTTGGTACGAGCAGTACTTC. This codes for CASSRGGGWYEQYF.

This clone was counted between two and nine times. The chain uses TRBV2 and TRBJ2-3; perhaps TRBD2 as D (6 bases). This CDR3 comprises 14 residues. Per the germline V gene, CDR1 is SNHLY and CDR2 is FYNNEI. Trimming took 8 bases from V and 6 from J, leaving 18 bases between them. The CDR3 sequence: CASGELTGGDTQYF. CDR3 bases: TGTGCCAGCGGGGAACTAACTGGGGGGGATACGCAGTATTTT.

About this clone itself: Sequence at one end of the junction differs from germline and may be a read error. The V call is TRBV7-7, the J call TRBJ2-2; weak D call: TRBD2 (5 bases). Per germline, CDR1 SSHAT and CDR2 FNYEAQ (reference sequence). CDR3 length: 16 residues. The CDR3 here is CASSPSPMIGTGELFF. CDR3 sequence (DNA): TGTGCTAGCAGCCCTAGCCCCATGATAGGCACCGGGGAGCTGTTTTTT.

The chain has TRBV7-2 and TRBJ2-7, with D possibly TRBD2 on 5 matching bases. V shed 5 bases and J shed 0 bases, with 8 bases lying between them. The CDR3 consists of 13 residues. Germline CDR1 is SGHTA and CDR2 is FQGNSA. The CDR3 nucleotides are TGTGCCAGCAGCCCGGACTCCTCCTACGAGCAGTACTTC. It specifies CASSPDSSYEQYF.

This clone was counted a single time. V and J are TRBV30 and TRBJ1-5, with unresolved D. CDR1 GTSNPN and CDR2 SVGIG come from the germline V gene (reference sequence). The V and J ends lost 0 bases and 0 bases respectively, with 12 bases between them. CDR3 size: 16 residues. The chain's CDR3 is CAWSVQGGYSNQPQHF. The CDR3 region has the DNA TGTGCCTGGAGTGTACAAGGAGGGTATAGCAATCAGCCCCAGCATTTT. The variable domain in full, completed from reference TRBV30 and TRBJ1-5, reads SQTIHQWPATLVQPVGSPLSLECTVEGTSNPNLYWYRQAAGRGLQLLFYSVGIGQISSEVPQNLSASRPQDRQFILSSKKLLLSDSGFYLCAWSVQGGYSNQPQHFGDGTRLSIL.

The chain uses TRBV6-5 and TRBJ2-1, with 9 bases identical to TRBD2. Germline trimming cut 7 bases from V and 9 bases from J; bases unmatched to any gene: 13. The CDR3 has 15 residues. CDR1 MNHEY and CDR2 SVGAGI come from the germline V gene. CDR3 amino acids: CASTLRSSGVSEQFF. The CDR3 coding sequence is TGTGCCAGCACCTTACGTTCTAGCGGGGTGAGTGAGCAGTTCTTC.

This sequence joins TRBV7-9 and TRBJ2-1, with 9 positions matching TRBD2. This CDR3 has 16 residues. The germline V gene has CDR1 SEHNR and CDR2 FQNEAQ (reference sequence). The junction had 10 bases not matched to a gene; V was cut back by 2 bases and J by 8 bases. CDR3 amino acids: CASSLKGTSRGDEQFF. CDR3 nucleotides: TGTGCCAGCAGCTTAAAAGGGACTAGCCGTGGGGATGAGCAGTTCTTC.